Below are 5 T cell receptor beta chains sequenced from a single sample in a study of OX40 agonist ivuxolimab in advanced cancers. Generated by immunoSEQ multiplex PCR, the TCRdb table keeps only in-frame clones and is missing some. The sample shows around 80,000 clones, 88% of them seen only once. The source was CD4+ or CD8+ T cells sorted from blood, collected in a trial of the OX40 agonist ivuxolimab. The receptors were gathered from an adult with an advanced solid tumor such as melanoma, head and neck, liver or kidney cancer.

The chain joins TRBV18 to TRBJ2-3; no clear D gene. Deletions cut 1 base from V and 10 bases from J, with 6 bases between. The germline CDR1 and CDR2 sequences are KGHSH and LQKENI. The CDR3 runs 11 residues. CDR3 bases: TGTGCCAGCTCACCACGACTCGCGCAGTATTTT. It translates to CASSPRLAQYF.

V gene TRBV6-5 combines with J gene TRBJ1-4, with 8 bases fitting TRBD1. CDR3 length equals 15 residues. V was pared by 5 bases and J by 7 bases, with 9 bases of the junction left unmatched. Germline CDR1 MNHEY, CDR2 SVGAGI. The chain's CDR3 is CASSMTGAISEKLFF. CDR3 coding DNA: TGTGCCAGCAGTATGACAGGGGCGATAAGTGAAAAACTGTTTTTT.

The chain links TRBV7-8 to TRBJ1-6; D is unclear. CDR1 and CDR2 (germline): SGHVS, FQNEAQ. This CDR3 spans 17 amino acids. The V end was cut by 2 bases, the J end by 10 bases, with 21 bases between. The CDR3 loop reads CASSLLGVRGGGSPLHF. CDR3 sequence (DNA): TGTGCCAGCAGCTTACTCGGGGTACGGGGAGGTGGATCACCCCTCCACTTT.

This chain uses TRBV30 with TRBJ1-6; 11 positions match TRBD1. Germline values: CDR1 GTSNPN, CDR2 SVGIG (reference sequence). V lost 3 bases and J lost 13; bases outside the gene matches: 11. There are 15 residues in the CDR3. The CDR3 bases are TGTGCCTGGAGGGACAGGGGGCGAGGGGGTACGCCCCTCCACTTT. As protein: CAWRDRGRGGTPLHF.

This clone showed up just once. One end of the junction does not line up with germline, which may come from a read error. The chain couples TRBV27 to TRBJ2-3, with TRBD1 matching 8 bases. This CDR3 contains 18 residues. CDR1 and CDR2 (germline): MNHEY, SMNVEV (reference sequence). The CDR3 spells CASTLLQGTGGRPDLGNF. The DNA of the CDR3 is TGTGCCAGCACACTCTTGCAGGGCACAGGGGGTCGACCGGACCTGGGCAATTTT.